This TCR beta chain was retrieved from a study of molecular identifiers for immune sequencing clone quantification (dated by TCRdb to the late 2010s). Some background on the complete study: In a replicate experiment, RNA from about 20,000 or 100,000 naive CD8 T cells was split into five aliquots, four of which were sequenced. This methods study used CD8 T cells to benchmark TCR RNA copy counting and molecular-identifier clustering-based TCR repertoire sequencing (MIDCIRS).

V gives up 8 bases and J gives up 0 bases, and the segment between their germline ends measures 8 bases. The CDR3 holds 13 amino acids from the cysteine to the phenylalanine. Only the CDR3 DNA stays, 39 bases, in frame from base 1. The germline V gene supplies CDR1 SNHLY and CDR2 FYNNEI. The paper as a whole reports these results and caveats: About three recovered TCR RNA copies per cell were obtained by modeling, versus about 10 by digital PCR, implying a capture efficiency of about 30%. The sizes of highly expanded clones could end up underestimated when identical TCR molecules share a barcode. In CMV-specific effector cells, clones with more than 20 RNA copies accounted for over 99% of molecules, whereas in naive cells such clones accounted for under 1%. Spiked-in Jurkat TCR RNA equivalent to a single cell was reported to be detectable even among 800,000 to 1,000,000 naive CD8 T cells. When barcode sub-clustering was not used, chimeric consensus sequences inflated TCR diversity, with chimeras reaching as high as 47%. Spiked-in Jurkat TCR RNA (approximately 10 copies' worth), which is not part of the donor repertoire, was contained in the naive libraries.

This clonotype came up a few times. Its antigen is still unknown. No base quality information exists; no much larger clone differs at one position. The library was built by means of PCR. The listed sequencing device is Illumina HiSeq 4000. Bulk TCR libraries were made following a previously described method, with the TCR primers given in Table S5. Purification of total RNA was performed with the Qiagen AllPrep DNA/RNA kit. Before any analysis, reads coming from multiple sequencing runs of the same library were combined into one pool. Concerning the study's data processing: Reads were retained only if their TCR constant sequence matched exactly, and those retained reads were trimmed to 150 nt and grouped according to their 12-nt molecular barcodes. Within each barcode group, reads were sub-clustered at a 15% Levenshtein threshold, and quality-weighted consensus sequences were built per RNA molecule. Non-functional sequences were discarded, and so were lower-count sequences lying one edit away from another sequence. Barcode sub-clusters with fewer than 20% of the maximum read count were removed, based on fitting two negative binomial distributions. Clones were called with MiXCR by TCRdb after fastp trimmed the public reads at Q25, and only in-frame beta chains were retained. Each entry merges the rows of one CDR3 protein and shows their most common DNA and genes. TCRdb's processing, not the authors' own work, is the source of the V and J calls. The sample table lists around 65,000 distinct CDR3 sequences, over 15% of them with a count of one. The top ten constitute approximately 1.6% of the sample.

Libraries of naive CD8 T cells were built from approximately 20,000 to 980,000 sorted cells, with 10%, 30% or 50% of the purified RNA used. On a BD FACSAria II, naive CD8 T cells were FACS-sorted as CD8+CD4-CCR7+CD45RA+ and collected into RLT Plus buffer. Ten to eleven TCR copies' worth of Jurkat RNA were spiked into roughly 19,000-1,000,000 naive CD8 T cell samples to test detection sensitivity. Enrichment of CD8 T cells was done with RosetteSep CD8+ T Cell Enrichment Cocktail plus Ficoll-Paque, and ACK red cell lysis came afterward. Material for sequencing was naive CD8+ T cells from blood, with Jurkat cell RNA spiked in. The intended sense of this specimen's cell subset or site label: FACS-sorted CD8+CD4-CCR7+CD45RA+ naive T cells. The TCR originated in a human donor in good health. Some libraries in this study had Jurkat cell RNA spiked in. The sequence joins TRBV2 to TRBJ2-1, with no confident D gene call. Read as DNA, the sequence is TGTGCCAGCGGCCTAAGCTCCTACAATGAGCAGTTCTTC. Its protein reads: CASGLSSYNEQFF. Outside the CDR3, residues come from the reference TRBV2 and TRBJ2-1 proteins, so the full variable domain is: EPEVTQTPSHQVTQMGQEVILRCVPISNHLYFYWYRQILGQKVEFLVSFYNNEISEKSEIFDDQFSVERPDGSNFTLKIRSTKLEDSAMYFCASGLSSYNEQFFGPGTRLTVL.